Below, one T cell receptor (beta chain) is given with its context. As yet, its antigen is unknown. Trimming cost V 5 bases and J 0 bases; bases outside gene matches: 4. Germline lookup yields CDR1 SGHVS and CDR2 FQNEAQ. The length of the CDR3 is 15 residues. This sample is drawn from a study of early T cells in non-severe SARS-CoV-2 infection. TCRdb ran MiXCR on the 5' RACE reads and lists one entry per CDR3 protein. The data contain under 95,000 distinct CDR3 sequences, 9.5% to 15% of them singletons. Study findings and constraints: The study's VDJdb matching favored anti-spike CD8 responses and missed private and CD4 specificities.

The chain carries TRBV7-8 and TRBJ2-1, with 7 bases matching TRBD2. The source material was whole blood. The source is an adult who was a healthcare worker with PCR-confirmed SARS-CoV-2 infection or an uninfected control (not recorded which). The chain's CDR3 is CASSQLALSYNEQFF. The CDR3 DNA reads TGTGCCAGCAGCCAACTAGCGCTCTCCTACAATGAGCAGTTCTTC.